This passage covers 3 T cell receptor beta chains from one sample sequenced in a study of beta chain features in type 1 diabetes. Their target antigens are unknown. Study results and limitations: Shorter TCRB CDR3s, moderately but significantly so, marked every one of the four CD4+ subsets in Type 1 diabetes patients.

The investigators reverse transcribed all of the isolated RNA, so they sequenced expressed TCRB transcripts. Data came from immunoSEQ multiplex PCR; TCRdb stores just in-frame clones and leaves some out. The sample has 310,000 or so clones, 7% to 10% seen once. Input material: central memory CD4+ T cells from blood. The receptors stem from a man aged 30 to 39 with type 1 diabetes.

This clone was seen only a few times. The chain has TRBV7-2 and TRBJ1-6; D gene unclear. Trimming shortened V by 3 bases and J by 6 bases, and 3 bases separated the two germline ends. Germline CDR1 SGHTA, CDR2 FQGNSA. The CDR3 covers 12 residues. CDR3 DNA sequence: TGTGCCAGCAGCTTCCCTAATTCACCCCTCCACTTT. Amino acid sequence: CASSFPNSPLHF.

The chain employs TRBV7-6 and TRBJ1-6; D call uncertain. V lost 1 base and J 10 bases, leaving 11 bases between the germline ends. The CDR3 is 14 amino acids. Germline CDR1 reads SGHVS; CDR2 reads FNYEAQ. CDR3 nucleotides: TGTGCCAGCAGCTTAGACCCGAACGGCTCACCCCTCCACTTT. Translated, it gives CASSLDPNGSPLHF.

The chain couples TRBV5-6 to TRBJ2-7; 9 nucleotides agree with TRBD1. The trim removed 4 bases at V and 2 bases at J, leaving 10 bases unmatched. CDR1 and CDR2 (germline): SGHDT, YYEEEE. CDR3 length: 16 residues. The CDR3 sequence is CASSHYRTGVPYEQYF. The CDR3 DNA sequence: TGTGCCAGCAGCCATTACCGGACAGGGGTTCCCTACGAGCAGTACTTC.